The 30 T cell receptor beta chains reported below all come from one sample, sequenced in a study of shared clonotypes between healthy human individuals. Selected positively for CCR7 and CD45RO-negative, naive CD8 cells excluded terminally differentiated effector memory CD45RA+ cells. Assay: immunoSEQ multiplex PCR; the TCRdb copy retains only in-frame clones and omits some. The sample carries around 2.1 million clones, 90% to 95% recorded once. The sample consisted of naive CD8+ T cells from PBMCs. These receptor sequences come from a man between 18 and 29 years old in good health. Some clones in this sample may be carry-over from other donors' samples.

This chain links TRBV7-9 with TRBJ1-2; TRBD1 is a possible D gene (6 bases). This CDR3 is built from 16 residues. Germline V gives CDR1 SEHNR, CDR2 FQNEAQ (reference sequence). V was cut by 5 bases and J by 4 bases, with 20 bases left in between. CDR3 in amino acids: CASSGGQINSPYGYTF. CDR3 coding DNA: TGTGCCAGCAGCGGAGGACAGATAAACAGTCCCTATGGCTACACCTTC.

This clone showed up just a few times. The sample contains more than one DNA sequence encoding this CDR3. This rearrangement joins TRBV28 to TRBJ1-1, with D uncertain. This CDR3 is 12 amino acids long. The V end lost 7 bases, the J end lost 1 base, and 7 bases lay between the germline ends. CDR1 MDHEN and CDR2 SYDVKM come from the germline V gene. The chain's CDR3 is CASNPGNTEAFF. CDR3 coding DNA: TGTGCCAGCAACCCCGGGAACACTGAAGCTTTCTTT.

On this clone itself: Within the sample, other DNA sequences also encode this same CDR3. CDR3 DNA sequence: TGCAGCGTTGACCCTCTTGGGACAGGCCCGACTGGGGCCAACGTCCTGACTTTC. This gives the protein CSVDPLGTGPTGANVLTF. The rearrangement joins TRBV29-1 to TRBJ2-6, with 8 bases fitting TRBD1. CDR3 size: 18 residues. Germline CDR1 SQVTM, CDR2 ANQGSEA. V dropped 3 bases and J dropped 2; count of bases not matched to a gene: 12.

This clone was detected a few times. The J gene is TRBJ2-3, the V gene TRBV28; 9 bases are a match to TRBD1. The CDR3 totals 14 residues. The germline V gene has CDR1 MDHEN and CDR2 SYDVKM. J lost 6 bases, V lost 5 bases, and 6 bases had no gene match. The CDR3 DNA follows: TGTGCCAGCAGTCTGGGACAGGGATCGGATACGCAGTATTTT. This translates into CASSLGQGSDTQYF.

This sequence joins TRBV2 and TRBJ2-7, with D tentatively TRBD2 (6 bases). V lost 10 bases and J 7 bases, leaving 35 bases between the germline ends. Germline CDR1 and CDR2: SNHLY and FYNNEI. This CDR3 contains 18 residues. CDR3 sequence: CATDDRRRGTYTSREQYF. In DNA, the CDR3 is TGTGCCACCGACGACCGACGGCGGGGCACTTACACTTCGAGAGAGCAGTACTTC.

This chain joins TRBV6-6 and TRBJ2-1, with 7 nucleotides matching TRBD2. CDR1 and CDR2 from the germline V gene are MNHNY and SVGAGI (reference sequence). The ends lost 6 bases at V and 3 bases at J; junction bases unmatched: 8. The CDR3 has 15 residues. In DNA form, the CDR3 reads TGTGCCAGCAGACATAGCGGGCCGTACTACAATGAGCAGTTCTTC. Its protein product is CASRHSGPYYNEQFF.

The CDR3 DNA is TGTGCCAGCAGCCCTGGGACCCCCGGTGGGCAGTTCTTC. It translates to CASSPGTPGGQFF. The gene calls are TRBV5-6 and TRBJ2-1, with D perhaps matching TRBD1 or TRBD2 (5 bases each). Trimming removed 4 bases at V and 12 bases at J, with 17 bases between. This CDR3 is built from 13 residues. The germline CDR1 and CDR2 sequences are SGHDT and YYEEEE.

The gene calls are TRBV9 and TRBJ1-4; TRBD1 matches at 8 bases. The CDR3 runs to 13 residues. Looked up from germline, CDR1 is SGDLS and CDR2 is YYNGEE. V shed 7 bases, J shed 7 bases, and the junction held 6 bases outside the gene matches. The CDR3, as DNA: TGTGCCAGCGCCCCGGACAGGGTTGAAAAACTGTTTTTT. The encoded protein is CASAPDRVEKLFF.

This clone has just a few counts. This sequence joins TRBV4-2 and TRBJ2-7; D not certain. This CDR3 has 16 residues. Per germline, CDR1 LGHNA and CDR2 YNFKEQ. With 0 bases removed from V and 0 bases from J, the gap between germline ends came to 12 bases. The CDR3 DNA reads TGTGCCAGCAGCCAAGATCCCCAGCCTAGCTCCTACGAGCAGTACTTC. Protein product: CASSQDPQPSSYEQYF.

Remarks on this clone: This sample also contains other DNA sequences that code for the same CDR3. This chain joins TRBV19 and TRBJ1-1; 7 bases are a match to TRBD1. Trimming removed 5 bases from V and 1 base from J; junction bases left unmatched: 4. From germline, CDR1 is LNHDA and CDR2 SQIVND (reference sequence). CDR3 length: 14 residues. The DNA for the CDR3 is TGTGCCAGTAGTTTCGGGACAGCGAACACTGAAGCTTTCTTT. This sequence encodes CASSFGTANTEAFF.

J is TRBJ2-5 and V is TRBV19; D is uncertain. Germline V gives CDR1 LNHDA, CDR2 SQIVND (reference sequence). This CDR3 is 16 amino acids long. Trimming cost V 3 bases and J 2 bases, with 16 bases left between them. The CDR3 protein is CASSIASEAPQETQYF. The CDR3 DNA is TGTGCCAGTAGTATCGCCTCCGAGGCACCACAAGAGACCCAGTACTTC.

This clone was recorded once. The J gene is TRBJ2-5, the V gene TRBV9; D is unclear. The germline V gene encodes CDR1 SGDLS and CDR2 YYNGEE. V lost 5 bases to trimming and J lost 2 bases, with 16 bases between them. The CDR3 length is 15 residues. The CDR3 bases are TGTGCCAGCAGGCCGGCAGCGCGATTACAAGAGACCCAGTACTTC. Translated, it gives CASRPAARLQETQYF.

This clone was recorded a few times. The J gene is TRBJ1-1, the V gene TRBV7-9; D gene ambiguous. The CDR3 is 12 amino acids. Trimming took 5 bases from V and 5 from J, leaving 9 bases between them. CDR1 is SEHNR, CDR2 FQNEAQ, per germline (reference sequence). DNA of the CDR3: TGTGCCAGCAGCGAAGGGAGGACTGAAGCTTTCTTT. Translation: CASSEGRTEAFF.

The rearrangement links TRBV5-1 to TRBJ2-6, with TRBD1 matching over 7 bases. After removal of 4 bases from V and 15 bases from J, the junction contained 10 bases not matched to a gene. Germline CDR1 is SGHRS and CDR2 is YFSETQ. This CDR3 comprises 13 residues. The CDR3 loop is CASSTGTAEGLTF. The CDR3 DNA reads TGCGCCAGCAGCACCGGGACAGCCGAAGGCCTGACTTTC. Supplemented by reference TRBV5-1 and TRBJ2-6, the full variable domain reads KAGVTQTPRYLIKTRGQQVTLSCSPISGHRSVSWYQQTPGQGLQFLFEYFSETQRNKGNFPGRFSGRQFSNSRSEMNVSTLELGDSALYLCASSTGTAEGLTFGAGSRLTVL.

The gene calls are TRBV4-1 and TRBJ2-3; TRBD2 is a possible D gene (6 bases). CDR3 size: 15 residues. Germline-derived CDR1 and CDR2 are MGHRA and YSYEKL. V lost 4 bases, J lost 2 bases, and 13 bases lay in between. CDR3 residues: CASSPRTTLTDTQYF. The DNA of the CDR3 is TGCGCCAGCAGCCCGCGGACTACACTCACAGATACGCAGTATTTT.

This rearrangement joins TRBV19 to TRBJ1-2; no definite D call. V was pared by 0 bases and J by 8 bases, with 4 bases between. This CDR3 is built from 11 residues. CDR1 is LNHDA, CDR2 SQIVND, per germline (reference sequence). CDR3 DNA sequence: TGTGCCAGTAGTATAGAAGGGGGCTACACCTTC. Translation gives CASSIEGGYTF.

The rearrangement links TRBV13 to TRBJ1-5; possibly TRBD1 for D (5 bases). Germline CDR1 is PRHDT and CDR2 is FYEKMQ (reference sequence). This CDR3 region has 20 residues. Trimming shortened V by 2 bases and J by 0 bases, and 23 bases separated the two germline ends. Written as DNA, the CDR3 is TGTGCCAGCAGCTTATGTACCCGGCAGGGTAAGAGATATAGCAATCAGCCCCAGCATTTT. It codes for CASSLCTRQGKRYSNQPQHF.

J is TRBJ2-3 and V is TRBV10-3; tentative D call: TRBD2 (5 bases). The germline V gene has CDR1 ENHRY and CDR2 SYGVKD. There are 16 residues in the CDR3. V lost 1 base and J lost 1, with 12 bases in between. Here the CDR3 DNA reads TGTGCCATCAGTGAGTTAGTAGCCGGGGGCACAGATACGCAGTATTTT. Amino acids: CAISELVAGGTDTQYF.

As to this clone: This sample includes further DNA sequences coding for the same CDR3. CDR3 coding DNA: TGTGCCAGCAGCTCATCAACAGATACGCAGTATTTT. This sequence encodes CASSSSTDTQYF. The rearrangement joins TRBV7-9 to TRBJ2-3; D remains ambiguous. The CDR3 has 12 residues. Germline values: CDR1 SEHNR, CDR2 FQNEAQ (reference sequence). The V end lost 4 bases, the J end lost 3 bases, and 5 bases lay between the germline ends. Together with reference TRBV7-9 and TRBJ2-3, the CDR3 gives the full variable domain: DTGVSQNPRHKITKRGQNVTFRCDPISEHNRLYWYRQTLGQGPEFLTYFQNEAQLEKSRLLSDRFSAERPKGSFSTLEIQRTEQGDSAMYLCASSSSTDTQYFGPGTRLTVL.

The V gene is TRBV13, the J gene TRBJ2-7; possible D gene TRBD1, 5 bases. Between the trimmed V and J ends, which lost 6 bases and 9 bases, there was a span of 18 bases. Germline CDR1 PRHDT, CDR2 FYEKMQ (reference sequence). The CDR3 contains 13 residues. The CDR3 nucleotides are TGTGCCAGCAGTTCCAGGGAAGCGTTTGTGCAGTACTTC. Amino acids: CASSSREAFVQYF.

This rearrangement joins TRBV25-1 to TRBJ2-1, with D possibly called TRBD1 or TRBD2 (5 bases each). The CDR3 extends over 16 amino acids. With 2 bases removed from V and 7 bases from J, the gap between germline ends came to 18 bases. Looked up from germline, CDR1 is MGHDK and CDR2 is SYGVNS. For the CDR3, the DNA is TGTGCCAGCAGTGAACCCTTTAGGGACCTAAATAATGAGCAGTTCTTC. Amino acids: CASSEPFRDLNNEQFF.

The J gene is TRBJ2-3, the V gene TRBV4-1, with 13 bases identical to TRBD2. Germline CDR1 reads MGHRA; CDR2 reads YSYEKL. CDR3 length equals 15 residues. The ends lost 4 bases at V and 6 bases at J; junction bases unmatched: 4. The CDR3 loop is CASSPTSGRPDTQYF. The CDR3 coding sequence is TGCGCCAGCAGCCCGACTAGCGGGAGGCCCGATACGCAGTATTTT.

V gene TRBV9 combines with J gene TRBJ2-5; the D call may be TRBD1 or TRBD2 (6 bases each). In germline, CDR1 is SGDLS, CDR2 YYNGEE. V lost 4 bases and J lost 5, with 18 bases in between. The CDR3 is 15 amino acids. The CDR3 DNA follows: TGTGCCAGCAGCTTAGGGGGGACCACGGGGGAGACCCAGTACTTC. Translating it yields CASSLGGTTGETQYF.

The chain links TRBV27 to TRBJ2-1; 9 bases are a match to TRBD1. V gave up 6 bases and J gave up 7 bases; unmatched junction bases: 19. The CDR3 is 18 amino acids. The germline gives CDR1 MNHEY, CDR2 SMNVEV (reference sequence). CDR3 amino acids: CASSRPSRDRELRNEQFF. In DNA form, the CDR3 reads TGTGCCAGCAGCCGACCATCCCGGGACAGGGAATTGAGGAATGAGCAGTTCTTC.

The rearrangement joins TRBV15 to TRBJ2-7, with a tentative D call TRBD1 (6 bases). The CDR3 totals 16 residues. V lost 0 bases and J 2 bases, leaving 14 bases between the germline ends. Germline V gene lookup returns CDR1 LNHNV and CDR2 YYDKDF (reference sequence). Written as DNA, the CDR3 is TGTGCCACCAGCAGAGATCGAGAGACAGGTACCTACGAGCAGTACTTC. Amino acid sequence: CATSRDRETGTYEQYF.

This chain connects TRBV5-1 to TRBJ2-7; D possibly uses TRBD1 or TRBD2 (5 bases each). With 2 bases removed from V and 2 bases from J, the gap between germline ends came to 11 bases. The CDR3 consists of 14 residues. The germline CDR1 and CDR2 sequences are SGHRS and YFSETQ. The CDR3 loop is CASSFGAGTYEQYF. The CDR3 DNA is TGCGCCAGCAGCTTTGGGGCGGGCACCTACGAGCAGTACTTC.

This chain links TRBV27 with TRBJ2-6; TRBD2 aligns across 7 bases. The CDR3 contains 14 residues. The V gene's germline CDR1 is MNHEY and CDR2 SMNVEV (reference sequence). The trim removed 3 bases at V and 5 bases at J, leaving 1 base unmatched. The CDR3 nucleotides read TGTGCCAGCAGTTTGGGGGGGTGGGCCAACGTCCTGACTTTC. Protein: CASSLGGWANVLTF.

The V gene is TRBV16, the J gene TRBJ1-5, with D tentatively TRBD1 (5 bases). Deletions cut 6 bases from V and 7 bases from J, with 10 bases between. Per germline, CDR1 KGHSY and CDR2 FQNENV. The CDR3 totals 12 residues. Written as DNA, the CDR3 is TGTGCCAGCAGTCCGGGGGGGCAGCCCCAGCATTTT. This sequence encodes CASSPGGQPQHF.

V is TRBV28 and J is TRBJ2-7; TRBD1 agrees at 12 bases. This CDR3 contains 14 residues. Germline V gene lookup returns CDR1 MDHEN and CDR2 SYDVKM. V dropped 8 bases and J dropped 5; count of bases not matched to a gene: 7. The CDR3 is CASGTGTGGNEQYF. CDR3 bases: TGTGCCAGCGGCACCGGGACAGGGGGCAACGAGCAGTACTTC.

The chain combines TRBV28 with TRBJ1-5; the D is unclear. There are 12 residues in the CDR3. Looked up from germline, CDR1 is MDHEN and CDR2 is SYDVKM. Between the trimmed V and J ends, which lost 1 base and 7 bases, there was a span of 5 bases. CDR3 protein: CASSLYGQPQHF. The CDR3 nucleotides are TGTGCCAGCAGTTTATACGGACAGCCCCAGCATTTT.